This T cell receptor beta chain was recorded in a study of blood T cell repertoires in COVID-19. Data came from immunoSEQ multiplex PCR; TCRdb stores just in-frame clones and leaves some out. In the table there are 100,000 to 150,000 clones, about 80% of which are singletons. The CDR3 spans 15 residues. V lost 3 bases to trimming and J lost 4 bases, with 16 bases between them. Per germline, CDR1 LNHNV and CDR2 YYDKDF (reference sequence). The chain is built from TRBV15 and TRBJ2-7; TRBD2 might be the D (5 bases). The sequenced sample consisted of peripheral blood. The sequence was collected from a human donor in a cohort sampled during active COVID-19. The CDR3 sequence is CATSRAGAAAYEQYF. In DNA form, the CDR3 reads TGTGCCACCAGCAGGGCCGGAGCGGCAGCTTACGAGCAGTACTTC.